The 21 T cell receptor beta chains below all came from one sample that was sequenced in a study of blood T cells in healthy people across ages. Combining a sample-barcoded 5' primer with a J-beta primer mix, a second PCR ran for roughly 6 to 12 cycles. TCRdb reprocessed the 5' RACE reads via MiXCR and lists one record per CDR3 protein. The data contain 750,000 to 1,000,000 distinct CDR3 sequences, about 29% of them seen just once; the ten biggest clones take up around 9.6%. These records were also assigned to another study, of T cells of mothers and their children.

Sequenced sample: blood. The receptors derive from a woman aged 40 to 50 in good health.

This chain links TRBV27 with TRBJ2-4, with D perhaps matching TRBD1 or TRBD2 (5 bases each). Germline CDR1 MNHEY, CDR2 SMNVEV (reference sequence). V was shortened by 2 bases and J by 6 bases, with 17 bases between the two germline ends. The CDR3 length is 16 residues. The CDR3 sequence: CASSLQGDGGINIQYF. CDR3 sequence (DNA): TGTGCCAGCAGTTTACAGGGAGATGGAGGCATAAACATTCAGTACTTC.

At least ten counts were recorded for this clonotype. V is TRBV10-3 and J is TRBJ1-2, with 7 bases matching TRBD1. Germline-derived CDR1 and CDR2 are ENHRY and SYGVKD. The CDR3 is 16 residues long. J gave up 6 bases and V 0 bases, and 10 bases lay outside the gene matches. CDR3 DNA: TGTGCCATCAGTGAGTCGGGGCCAGGGGGTTCGAATGGCTACACCTTC. Its protein is CAISESGPGGSNGYTF.

Only a few counts were recorded for this clonotype. The chain employs TRBV10-3 and TRBJ1-5, with TRBD1 as a possible D gene (5 bases). The CDR3 length is 12 residues. In germline, CDR1 is ENHRY, CDR2 SYGVKD. V lost 11 bases and J 7 bases, leaving 15 bases between the germline ends. Here the CDR3 reads CAAAAGEQPQHF. The CDR3 DNA reads TGTGCCGCCGCTGCGGGGGAACAGCCCCAGCATTTT.

This clonotype was recorded a few times. V usage is TRBV25-1 and J usage is TRBJ2-2; D remains ambiguous. Per the germline V gene, CDR1 is MGHDK and CDR2 is SYGVNS. Trimming pared 0 bases from V and 6 bases from J, leaving 8 bases between. The CDR3 consists of 14 residues. CDR3 amino acids: CASSEYKSPGELFF. The CDR3 DNA reads as TGTGCCAGCAGTGAATATAAGTCGCCCGGGGAGCTGTTTTTT.

This clonotype was seen at least ten times. V gene TRBV28 combines with J gene TRBJ2-1; no clear D gene. This CDR3 has 15 residues. V was shortened by 5 bases and J by 0 bases, with 11 bases between the two germline ends. CDR1 is MDHEN and CDR2 is SYDVKM in the germline V gene. The CDR3 loop reads CASSPLHSSYNEQFF. CDR3 nucleotides: TGTGCCAGCAGTCCCCTCCACAGCTCCTACAATGAGCAGTTCTTC.

This clonotype was recorded many times. The chain employs TRBV7-2 and TRBJ2-5, with a possible D match to TRBD2 (5 bases). Trimming took 5 bases from V and 2 from J, leaving 6 bases between them. The CDR3 consists of 12 residues. Germline loops: CDR1 SGHTA, CDR2 FQGNSA. CDR3 sequence (DNA): TGTGCCAGCAGCCGGGATCAAGAGACCCAGTACTTC. This translates into CASSRDQETQYF.

This clonotype was observed at least ten times. The gene calls are TRBV20-1 and TRBJ2-7; unclear D gene. Germline CDR1 reads DFQATT; CDR2 reads SNEGSKA (reference sequence). The V and J ends lost 2 bases and 3 bases respectively, with 5 bases between them. CDR3 length: 11 residues. In DNA, the CDR3 is TGCAGTGCTAGACTCAACTACGAGCAGTACTTC. As protein: CSARLNYEQYF.

Ten or more counts support this clonotype. One base away lies a much larger clone, so this may be a sequencing read error. The chain has TRBV27 and TRBJ2-7; D call uncertain. This CDR3 has 11 residues. From germline, CDR1 is MNHEY and CDR2 SMNVEV (reference sequence). V shed 2 bases and J shed 6 bases, with 5 bases lying between them. CDR3 in DNA: TGTGCCAGCAGTTTACTCTTCGAGCAGTACTTC. This codes for CASSLLFEQYF.

In this sample, this clonotype turned up a few times. The J gene is TRBJ2-2, the V gene TRBV28, with 10 positions matching TRBD1. V lost 3 bases and J lost 4; bases outside the gene matches: 2. The germline CDR1 and CDR2 sequences are MDHEN and SYDVKM. The CDR3 contains 15 residues. The CDR3 spells CASSFRTGGTGELFF. As DNA, the CDR3 is TGTGCCAGCAGTTTCAGGACAGGGGGCACCGGGGAGCTGTTTTTT.

This clonotype was detected a few times. This chain connects TRBV5-1 to TRBJ2-1, with D possibly being TRBD1 (6 bases). Germline values: CDR1 SGHRS, CDR2 YFSETQ. The CDR3 extends over 15 amino acids. Trimming shortened V by 0 bases and J by 9 bases, and 16 bases separated the two germline ends. The CDR3 sequence is CASSLAGVLGSEQFF. For the CDR3, the DNA is TGCGCCAGCAGCTTGGCAGGGGTTCTTGGGAGTGAGCAGTTCTTC.

This clonotype was detected a few times. The V gene is TRBV28, the J gene TRBJ2-7, with TRBD1 matching over 11 bases. V trimming: 6 bases; J trimming: 12 bases; junction bases outside the gene matches: 13. The CDR3 is 14 residues long. From germline, CDR1 is MDHEN and CDR2 SYDVKM. The CDR3 loop reads CASSPGQGARLLYF. The CDR3 nucleotides read TGTGCCAGCAGCCCCGGACAGGGGGCGCGGTTACTGTACTTC. Together with reference TRBV28 and TRBJ2-7, the CDR3 gives the full variable domain: DVKVTQSSRYLVKRTGEKVFLECVQDMDHENMFWYRQDPGLGLRLIYFSYDVKMKEKGDIPEGYSVSREKKERFSLILESASTNQTSMYLCASSPGQGARLLYFGPGTRLTVT.

This clonotype appeared many times. This rearrangement joins TRBV10-3 to TRBJ1-2; 7 bases agree with TRBD1. CDR3 size: 15 residues. CDR1 is ENHRY and CDR2 is SYGVKD in the germline V gene. The V gene end was trimmed by 6 bases and the J gene end by 1 base; junction bases not matched to a gene: 8. In DNA, the CDR3 is TGTGCCATCAGCTCCGCCGGGACAGTTAACTATGGCTACACCTTC. This codes for CAISSAGTVNYGYTF.

As to this clonotype: Germline is not matched at one junction end, which may reflect a read error. This sequence joins TRBV2 and TRBJ2-3; D tentatively fits TRBD1 or TRBD2 (5 bases each). Per germline, CDR1 SNHLY and CDR2 FYNNEI. The CDR3 totals 11 residues. CDR3 DNA sequence: TGTGTCAGCAGTACGAAGGGGACCGCGTATTTT. Translating gives CVSSTKGTAYF.

With respect to this clonotype: The junction shows a germline mismatch at one end, possibly a read error. This rearrangement joins TRBV6-5 to TRBJ2-1; D perhaps matches TRBD2 (6 bases). Germline CDR1 reads MNHEY; CDR2 reads SVGAGI. This CDR3 contains 14 residues. CDR3 protein: CASSFGGMGNEQFF. CDR3 coding DNA: TGTGCCAGCAGCTTCGGGGGTATGGGGAATGAACAGTTCTTC.

This clonotype was counted ten times or more. The rearrangement uses TRBV7-6 and TRBJ2-7; possibly TRBD1 for D (6 bases). The V gene lost 5 bases and the J gene lost 3 bases, with 14 bases spanning the gap. CDR1 and CDR2 (germline): SGHVS, FNYEAQ. The CDR3 is 14 amino acids. In nucleotides, the CDR3 is TGTGCCAGCAGCAGGGGGACGGTTTACTACGAGCAGTACTTC. This translates into CASSRGTVYYEQYF.

This chain uses TRBV15 with TRBJ1-2, with 8 bases fitting TRBD1. There are 14 residues in the CDR3. Looked up from germline, CDR1 is LNHNV and CDR2 is YYDKDF (reference sequence). Trimming cost V 3 bases and J 8 bases; bases outside gene matches: 8. The chain's CDR3 is CATSRRTGFTGYTF. CDR3 coding DNA: TGTGCCACCAGCAGGAGGACAGGGTTCACAGGCTACACCTTC.

CDR3 sequence: CASTLLGSGYTF. As DNA, the CDR3 is TGTGCCAGCACCCTGCTAGGGAGCGGCTACACCTTC. The V call is TRBV28, the J call TRBJ1-2; D uncertain. The ends were cut back, 7 bases at V and 8 bases at J, with 14 bases in the middle. This CDR3 contains 12 residues. Per germline, CDR1 MDHEN and CDR2 SYDVKM.

As concerns this clonotype: A read error likely explains this, since a far larger clone differs by one base. The chain joins TRBV7-2 to TRBJ1-2; D is uncertain. The CDR3 has 12 residues. Germline CDR1 and CDR2: SGHTA and FQGNSA. CDR3 sequence: CVSSPDNYGYTF. The CDR3 region has the DNA TGTGTCAGCAGCCCGGACAACTATGGCTACACCTTC.

This clonotype was seen ten or more times. The chain is built from TRBV6-5 and TRBJ1-4; 10 positions agree with TRBD1. In germline, CDR1 is MNHEY, CDR2 SVGAGI. This CDR3 comprises 15 residues. V gave up 4 bases and J gave up 7 bases; unmatched junction bases: 6. CDR3 protein: CASSSTGTGVEKLFF. The CDR3 DNA reads as TGTGCCAGCAGTTCCACCGGGACAGGGGTTGAAAAACTGTTTTTT.

This clonotype has ten or more counts. V gene TRBV29-1 combines with J gene TRBJ1-2; a possible D gene is TRBD1 (5 bases). CDR3 length: 14 residues. Germline-derived CDR1 and CDR2 are SQVTM and ANQGSEA. V dropped 6 bases and J dropped 4 bases, with 18 bases sitting between them. The chain's CDR3 is CSVTGQPLVYGYTF. CDR3 coding DNA: TGCAGCGTCACGGGGCAGCCACTAGTCTATGGCTACACCTTC.

The V gene is TRBV27, the J gene TRBJ2-6, with D perhaps assigned TRBD1 or TRBD2 (6 bases each). Germline CDR1 is MNHEY and CDR2 is SMNVEV (reference sequence). V lost 3 bases to trimming and J lost 7 bases, with 13 bases between them. This CDR3 has 15 residues. The CDR3 bases are TGTGCCAGCAGTTTTGGGGGGCTTGAAGCCAACGTCCTGACTTTC. Its translation is CASSFGGLEANVLTF.